The entry that follows covers one T cell receptor (beta chain) sequence. This CDR3 is 14 amino acids long. The V end was cut by 3 bases, the J end by 1 base, with 8 bases between. Per the germline V gene, CDR1 is SGHNT and CDR2 is YENEEA. Original processing notes: Estimated nucleated cell counts came from reference gene primer amplification. Measured with immunoSEQ multiplex PCR; TCRdb has only the in-frame clones, and not every one. Clonal size and the V and J genes are those of that table, whereas D and trimming came from the DNA. The data show about 51,000 clones, 80% to 90% seen once. The data originate from a study of blood T cell repertoires in COVID-19.

The specimen sequenced was peripheral blood. The clonotype was recovered from a man aged 55 to 70 with acute or convalescent COVID-19. The rearrangement joins TRBV11-3 to TRBJ2-3; D might be TRBD2 (6 bases). The CDR3 spells CASSLGGGTDTQYF. In DNA form, the CDR3 reads TGTGCCAGCAGCTTGGGCGGGGGCACAGATACGCAGTATTTT.